This passage covers 28 T cell receptor beta chains from one sample sequenced in a study of blood T cell repertoires in COVID-19. Here immunoSEQ multiplex PCR was the method, and the copy in TCRdb shows in-frame clones only, minus some. Here the sample spans around 200,000 clones, around 80% being singletons. The material sequenced was peripheral blood. These receptors were obtained from a man aged 45-65 years with active or convalescent COVID-19.

The J gene is TRBJ1-6, the V gene TRBV7-2; D is ambiguous. The V and J ends lost 1 base and 12 bases respectively, with 10 bases between them. This CDR3 has 13 residues. CDR1 SGHTA and CDR2 FQGNSA come from the germline V gene. The CDR3 DNA follows: TGTGCCAGCAGCTTAGACTCATATTTACCCCTCCACTTT. Translation gives CASSLDSYLPLHF.

DNA of the CDR3: TGTGCCACCAGCAGAGATCAGACCTACAATGAGCAGTTCTTC. Translated: CATSRDQTYNEQFF. The chain carries TRBV15 and TRBJ2-1; unclear D gene. CDR3 length: 14 residues. The ends were cut back, 0 bases at V and 2 bases at J, with 5 bases in the middle. From germline, CDR1 is LNHNV and CDR2 YYDKDF (reference sequence).

This sequence joins TRBV12-3 or TRBV12-4 and TRBJ1-6, with 10 nucleotides matching TRBD1. Germline trimming cut 9 bases from V and 10 bases from J; bases unmatched to any gene: 6. The CDR3 is 13 amino acids. CDR3: CASGQGGRSPLHF. The CDR3 DNA sequence: TGTGCCAGTGGACAGGGGGGGAGGTCACCCCTCCACTTT.

The chain has TRBV7-6 and TRBJ1-2; D unresolved. The germline V gene encodes CDR1 SGHVS and CDR2 FNYEAQ. The CDR3 is 13 amino acids. Deletions cut 2 bases from V and 8 bases from J, with 12 bases between. CDR3 coding DNA: TGTGCCAGCAGCTTAAACCCGGCGGAAGGCTACACCTTC. As protein: CASSLNPAEGYTF.

The gene calls are TRBV6-5 and TRBJ2-7, with a tentative D call TRBD1 (6 bases). The CDR3 contains 11 residues. Germline V lookup: CDR1 MNHEY, CDR2 SVGAGI. The V gene lost 6 bases and the J gene lost 7 bases, with 10 bases spanning the gap. CDR3 bases: TGTGCCAGCAGAACAGGGTTTGAGCAGTACTTC. This translates into CASRTGFEQYF.

The J gene is TRBJ1-1, the V gene TRBV28; possibly TRBD1 for D (6 bases). Germline assignment: CDR1 MDHEN and CDR2 SYDVKM. Trimming stripped 8 bases from V and 1 base from J, with 17 bases between. CDR3 length: 15 amino acids. The DNA of the CDR3 is TGTGCCAGCGGCATTCAGGGGTTTCGGAACACTGAAGCTTTCTTT. Translating gives CASGIQGFRNTEAFF.

The table lists this clone with a few counts. This sequence joins TRBV6-5 and TRBJ1-5, with TRBD1 identical over 8 bases. The CDR3 totals 14 residues. Looked up from germline, CDR1 is MNHEY and CDR2 is SVGAGI. The ends lost 11 bases at V and 1 base at J; junction bases unmatched: 7. The CDR3 sequence is CASDRAMSNQPQHF. The CDR3 coding sequence is TGTGCCTCGGACAGGGCGATGAGCAATCAGCCCCAGCATTTT.

The chain employs TRBV24-1 and TRBJ2-7; tentatively, D is TRBD1 (5 bases). CDR3 size: 16 residues. The V end lost 4 bases, the J end lost 2 bases, and 17 bases lay between the germline ends. Per the germline V gene, CDR1 is KGHDR and CDR2 is SFDVKD. The CDR3 DNA follows: TGTGCCACCAGTGACCGCTGGGGCAGCAAAGCCTACGAGCAGTACTTC. Amino acid sequence: CATSDRWGSKAYEQYF.

For the CDR3, the DNA is TGTGCCAGCAGTTCTCCGGGACAGGGTTTGGCTTTCTACGAGCAGTACTTC. Amino acids: CASSSPGQGLAFYEQYF. V gene TRBV27 combines with J gene TRBJ2-7; 9 nucleotides agree with TRBD1. Germline assignment: CDR1 MNHEY and CDR2 SMNVEV (reference sequence). The CDR3 is 17 residues long. The V and J ends lost 4 bases and 3 bases, in that order; junction bases with no gene match: 13.

V usage is TRBV7-9 and J usage is TRBJ1-1; TRBD1 matches at 9 bases. The junction had 13 bases not matched to a gene; V was cut back by 4 bases and J by 7 bases. The CDR3 extends over 16 amino acids. CDR1 SEHNR and CDR2 FQNEAQ come from the germline V gene (reference sequence). The CDR3 protein is CASSSPGNRGLIEAFF. The CDR3 DNA is TGTGCCAGCAGCTCCCCTGGGAACAGGGGGCTAATTGAAGCTTTCTTT.

CDR3 protein: CASSPRGSGINTGELFF. The CDR3 DNA sequence: TGTGCCAGCAGTCCCCGGGGTAGCGGGATTAACACCGGGGAGCTGTTTTTT. The V and J genes are TRBV7-2 and TRBJ2-2, with 8 bases that match TRBD2. Per germline, CDR1 SGHTA and CDR2 FQGNSA. Losses at the gene ends were 6 bases for V and 2 bases for J; bases not matched to a gene: 11. The CDR3 totals 17 residues.

The genes are TRBV7-6 and TRBJ2-1, with 10 nucleotides matching TRBD1. Germline V gene data show CDR1 as SGHVS and CDR2 as FNYEAQ. The CDR3 runs 19 residues. Trimming at V came to 2 bases and at J to 5 bases, leaving 15 bases not matched to a gene. CDR3 nucleotide sequence: TGTGCCAGCAGCTTAAAAAACCCGGGACAGGGGTCAATCGACAATGAGCAGTTCTTC. Its translation: CASSLKNPGQGSIDNEQFF.

The chain is built from TRBV18 and TRBJ1-3; D uncertain. This CDR3 has 14 residues. V lost 2 bases, J lost 0 bases, and 5 bases lay in between. Germline V gene lookup returns CDR1 KGHSH and CDR2 LQKENI. CDR3 DNA: TGTGCCAGCTCACCAAACAGCTCTGGAAACACCATATATTTT. It yields the protein CASSPNSSGNTIYF. Based on the CDR3 plus reference TRBV18 and TRBJ1-3, the full variable domain is NAGVMQNPRHLVRRRGQEARLRCSPMKGHSHVYWYRQLPEEGLKFMVYLQKENIIDESGMPKERFSAEFPKEGPSILRIQQVVRGDSAAYFCASSPNSSGNTIYFGEGSWLTVV.

V and J are TRBV9 and TRBJ2-3; a weak D match, TRBD2 (5 bases). The CDR3 runs to 15 residues. Germline CDR1 reads SGDLS; CDR2 reads YYNGEE. Trimming took 3 bases from V and 4 from J, leaving 15 bases between them. The chain's CDR3 is CASSALLGSSDTQYF. Here the CDR3 DNA reads TGTGCCAGCAGCGCCTTACTAGGGAGCTCAGATACGCAGTATTTT.

This chain links TRBV11-3 with TRBJ2-1; 8 positions match TRBD1. The CDR3 is 13 amino acids. CDR1 and CDR2 (germline): SGHNT, YENEEA. V gave up 5 bases and J gave up 4 bases; unmatched junction bases: 1. The CDR3 sequence: CASSTGGYNEQFF. CDR3 in DNA: TGTGCCAGCAGCACAGGGGGGTACAATGAGCAGTTCTTC.

The rearrangement joins TRBV28 to TRBJ1-5; 9 nucleotides align to TRBD1. This CDR3 has 16 amino acids. CDR1 is MDHEN and CDR2 is SYDVKM in the germline V gene. Trimming cost V 5 bases and J 0 bases; bases outside gene matches: 5. This CDR3 reads CASSIQGASSNQPQHF. The CDR3 DNA reads as TGTGCCAGCAGTATACAGGGGGCTAGTAGCAATCAGCCCCAGCATTTT. The full variable domain, in which reference TRBV28 and TRBJ1-5 provide the parts outside the CDR3, is DVKVTQSSRYLVKRTGEKVFLECVQDMDHENMFWYRQDPGLGLRLIYFSYDVKMKEKGDIPEGYSVSREKKERFSLILESASTNQTSMYLCASSIQGASSNQPQHFGDGTRLSIL.

The CDR3 nucleotides read TGCAGCGTTGAAGATCCTGCTAGCGGGAACACCGGGGAGCTGTTTTTT. Its protein product is CSVEDPASGNTGELFF. The chain has TRBV29-1 and TRBJ2-2; TRBD2 agrees at 7 bases. Germline CDR1 is SQVTM and CDR2 is ANQGSEA. This CDR3 has 16 residues. With 0 bases clipped from V and 1 base from J, the junction kept 5 bases outside the gene matches.

The gene calls are TRBV6-5 and TRBJ1-3, with a tentative D call TRBD1 (6 bases). The V and J ends lost 5 bases and 2 bases respectively, with 13 bases between them. Germline CDR1 is MNHEY and CDR2 is SVGAGI. CDR3 size: 15 residues. CDR3 nucleotide sequence: TGTGCCAGCAGTCCCCGACAGGTTCCTGGAAACACCATATATTTT. Protein: CASSPRQVPGNTIYF.

The chain has TRBV29-1 and TRBJ2-5; D is undetermined. This CDR3 is 13 amino acids long. Germline CDR1 is SQVTM and CDR2 is ANQGSEA. The V gene lost 6 bases and the J gene lost 0 bases, with 11 bases spanning the gap. The CDR3 is CSVGDQYQETQYF. Here the CDR3 DNA reads TGCAGCGTGGGCGACCAGTACCAAGAGACCCAGTACTTC. The full variable domain, its missing parts supplied by reference TRBV29-1 and TRBJ2-5, is SAVISQKPSRDICQRGTSLTIQCQVDSQVTMMFWYRQQPGQSLTLIATANQGSEATYESGFVIDKFPISRPNLTFSTLTVSNMSPEDSSIYLCSVGDQYQETQYFGPGTRLLVL.

This sequence joins TRBV5-8 and TRBJ1-6; the D gene is possibly TRBD1 (5 bases). This CDR3 contains 16 residues. V shed 5 bases and J shed 5 bases, with 17 bases lying between them. The germline V gene encodes CDR1 SGHTS and CDR2 YDEGEE. The CDR3 region is CASRGVGGSDNSPLHF. For the CDR3, the DNA is TGTGCCAGCAGGGGAGTGGGGGGTAGTGATAATTCACCCCTCCACTTT.

This clone was counted once. The chain joins TRBV4-2 to TRBJ1-2; 10 nucleotides align to TRBD1. Looked up from germline, CDR1 is LGHNA and CDR2 is YNFKEQ. The CDR3 has 15 residues. V lost 1 base to trimming and J lost 6 bases; unmatched junction nucleotides: 5. The CDR3 here is CASSQGDRGLHGYTF. The DNA of the CDR3 is TGTGCCAGCAGCCAAGGGGACAGGGGACTGCATGGCTACACCTTC.

V usage is TRBV4-2 and J usage is TRBJ2-7, with D possibly TRBD2 on 5 matching bases. Looked up from germline, CDR1 is LGHNA and CDR2 is YNFKEQ. The CDR3 spans 17 residues. V was shortened by 7 bases and J by 0 bases, with 22 bases between the two germline ends. CDR3 loop: CASKALAGEAGSYEQYF. The DNA for the CDR3 is TGTGCCAGCAAGGCTCTGGCGGGTGAGGCGGGCTCCTACGAGCAGTACTTC.

This sequence joins TRBV19 and TRBJ1-1; D not certain. Germline V CDR1 and CDR2: LNHDA, SQIVND (reference sequence). Trimming pared 7 bases from V and 5 bases from J, leaving 5 bases between. CDR3 length equals 10 residues. CDR3 sequence reads: CASKQTEAFF. The CDR3 region has the DNA TGTGCCAGTAAACAGACTGAAGCTTTCTTT.

V usage is TRBV19 and J usage is TRBJ2-7, with TRBD1 matching 8 bases. The CDR3 spans 14 residues. Looked up from germline, CDR1 is LNHDA and CDR2 is SQIVND (reference sequence). Trimming took 1 base from V and 4 from J; bases not matched to a gene: 3. This CDR3 reads CASSIGTGRYEQYF. The DNA of the CDR3 is TGTGCCAGTAGTATAGGGACAGGGAGGTACGAGCAGTACTTC.

The chain has TRBV19 and TRBJ1-1; D gene uncertain. The CDR3 sequence is 14 residues long. Between the trimmed V and J ends, which lost 1 base and 1 base, there was a span of 7 bases. Germline lookup yields CDR1 LNHDA and CDR2 SQIVND (reference sequence). The CDR3 sequence is CASSIGSGNTEAFF. CDR3 nucleotides: TGTGCCAGTAGTATAGGTTCAGGGAACACTGAAGCTTTCTTT.

CDR3 residues: CASTSRDRGLRSGELFF. CDR3 DNA: TGTGCCAGCACCTCCCGGGACAGGGGTTTGAGGTCCGGGGAGCTGTTTTTT. The J gene is TRBJ2-2, the V gene TRBV7-2; 10 bases line up with TRBD1. The CDR3 is 17 residues long. Germline trimming cut 7 bases from V and 6 bases from J; bases unmatched to any gene: 14. CDR1 and CDR2 (germline): SGHTA, FQGNSA.

The rearrangement uses TRBV30 and TRBJ2-3; D is possibly TRBD2 (6 bases). V shed 3 bases and J shed 6 bases, with 22 bases lying between them. The CDR3 has 16 amino acids. The germline CDR1 and CDR2 sequences are GTSNPN and SVGIG (reference sequence). DNA of the CDR3: TGTGCCTGGAGCGGGGACTCCTTACCCATGGCCGATACGCAGTATTTT. Translation gives CAWSGDSLPMADTQYF.

The chain recombines TRBV4-1 with TRBJ1-1, with no clear D. Germline V gene lookup returns CDR1 MGHRA and CDR2 YSYEKL. The ends were cut back, 5 bases at V and 1 base at J, with 11 bases in the middle. CDR3 size: 14 residues. The CDR3 loop reads CASSSPGRNTEAFF. CDR3 bases: TGCGCCAGCAGCTCGCCCGGGAGGAACACTGAAGCTTTCTTT.